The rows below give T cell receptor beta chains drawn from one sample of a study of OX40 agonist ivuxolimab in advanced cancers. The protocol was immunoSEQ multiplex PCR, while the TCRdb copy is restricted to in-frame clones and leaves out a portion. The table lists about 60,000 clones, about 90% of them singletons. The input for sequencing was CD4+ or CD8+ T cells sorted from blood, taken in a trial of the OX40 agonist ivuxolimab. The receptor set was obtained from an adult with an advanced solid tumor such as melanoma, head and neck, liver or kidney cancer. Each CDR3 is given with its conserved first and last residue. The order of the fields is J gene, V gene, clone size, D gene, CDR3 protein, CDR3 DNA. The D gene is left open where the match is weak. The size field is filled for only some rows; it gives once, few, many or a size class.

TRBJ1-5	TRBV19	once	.	CASNTPGNQPQHF	TGTGCCAGTAACACCCCGGGCAATCAGCCCCAGCATTTT
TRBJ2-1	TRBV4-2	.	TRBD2	CASSQDRASGSVEQFF	TGTGCCAGCAGCCAAGATCGGGCTAGCGGGAGTGTTGAGCAGTTCTTC
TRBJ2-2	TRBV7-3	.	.	CASSLLGTGELFF	TGTGCCAGCAGCTTACTGGGAACCGGGGAGCTGTTTTTT
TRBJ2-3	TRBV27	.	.	CASIGEPRDIDTQYF	TGTGCCAGCATCGGTGAACCGCGGGACATAGATACGCAGTATTTT
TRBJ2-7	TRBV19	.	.	CAPEPSGGVYEQYF	TGTGCTCCCGAGCCCTCCGGGGGTGTCTACGAGCAGTACTTC
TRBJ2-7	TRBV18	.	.	CASSPQTYEQYF	TGTGCCAGCTCACCACAGACCTACGAGCAGTACTTC
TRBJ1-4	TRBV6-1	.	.	CASSRQEGLGEKLFF	TGTGCCAGCAGTAGACAGGAGGGTTTGGGGGAAAAACTGTTTTTT
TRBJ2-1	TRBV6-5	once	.	CASSYFRDNEQFF	TGTGCCAGCAGTTACTTCAGAGACAATGAGCAGTTCTTC
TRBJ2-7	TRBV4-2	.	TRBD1	CASSQEGTGFYEQYF	TGTGCCAGCAGCCAAGAAGGGACAGGGTTCTACGAGCAGTACTTC
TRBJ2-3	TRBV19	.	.	CASSTDRLTDTQYF	TGTGCCAGTAGTACTGACAGACTAACAGATACGCAGTATTTT
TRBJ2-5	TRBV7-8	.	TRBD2	CASSPLAGTQETQYF	TGTGCCAGCAGCCCCTTAGCGGGGACCCAAGAGACCCAGTACTTC
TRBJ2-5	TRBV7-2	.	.	CASIPGEGGETQYF	TGTGCCAGCATCCCGGGTGAGGGGGGAGAGACCCAGTACTTC
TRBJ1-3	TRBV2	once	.	CASLSRGSSGNTIYF	TGTGCCAGCCTGTCGAGAGGGAGCTCTGGAAACACCATATATTTT
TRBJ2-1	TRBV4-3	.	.	CASSQEAGGNNEQFF	TGCGCCAGCAGCCAAGAGGCAGGGGGGAACAATGAGCAGTTCTTC
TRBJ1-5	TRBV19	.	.	CASSIGTPDGGGNQPQHF	TGTGCCAGTAGTATTGGGACACCGGATGGTGGGGGCAATCAGCCCCAGCATTTT